Sequencing of this T cell receptor (beta chain) was carried out in a study of cytomegalovirus exposure and HLA in healthy donors. Regarding the study as a whole: There were about 160 TCR beta chains listed as cytomegalovirus-associated. Presence/absence analyses assumed roughly uniform sequencing depth across donors.

Looked up from germline, CDR1 is KGHSH and CDR2 is LQKENI. CDR3 length: 16 residues. Researchers ran the PCR with 60 Vbeta and 13 Jbeta primers. The table came from immunoSEQ multiplex PCR; TCRdb's copy has only in-frame clones and leaves some out. The repertoire holds some 130,000 clones, about 80% seen once, with 3.3% in the top ten. Points on this clone: No antigen is known for it. An end of the junction differs from the germline gene, which may be a read error.

The source is a male donor in good health and CMV-seronegative. The chain has TRBV18 and TRBJ2-6; 7 bases map to TRBD1. Sequencing was done on a sample of PBMCs. CDR3 DNA: TGTGCCAGCTCACCACCTACAGGGGCTGGGGCCAACGGCCTGACTTTC. Encoded protein: CASSPPTGAGANGLTF.